Sequencing of this TCR beta chain was carried out in a study of shared clonotypes between healthy human individuals. CDR3 length: 14 amino acids. Germline CDR1 and CDR2: MNHEY and SMNVEV (reference sequence). V shed 8 bases, J shed 8 bases, and the junction held 9 bases outside the gene matches. Once extracted for a subset, genomic DNA was divided evenly among several immunoSEQ plates. The table came from immunoSEQ multiplex PCR; TCRdb's copy has only in-frame clones and leaves some out. Of around 1.1 million clones listed, more than 75% are singletons. This TCR came from a man between 18 and 29 years old in good health. Some clones in this sample may be carry-over from other donors' samples. Specimen: memory CD4+ T cells from PBMCs. Stated subset: CD45RA-negative fraction. This chain connects TRBV27 to TRBJ2-1; 10 bases fit TRBD1. The CDR3, as DNA: TGTGCCAGCCTGGCCGGGACAGGGGTCCATGAGCAGTTCTTC. Residues: CASLAGTGVHEQFF.